The clone carrying this T cell receptor beta chain was recorded once. The antigen remains undetermined. The treatment here: approximately nine-day PBMC culture with coronavirus spike peptide pools or control peptides (ViraFEST assay). In the ViraFEST assay, peptide-pool expansion preceded TCR sequencing of expanded clonotypes. The sample belongs to a study of vaccination and CD4 T cells after COVID-19. Study at large: Four females and six males made up the convalescents, with two Hispanic.

An Oncomine TCR Beta short-read assay was used to sequence the DNA from cultured CD4+ T cells. Using the QIAamp micro DNA kit, genomic DNA was extracted from the CD4+ T cells that had been cultured. One entry per CDR3 protein results from TCRdb running MiXCR on the PCR reads. The repertoire holds around 18,000 distinct CDR3 sequences, with approximately 49% as singletons. Trimming removed 4 bases from V and 2 bases from J, with 9 bases in between. The CDR3 sequence is 13 residues long. The germline CDR1 and CDR2 sequences are KGHSH and LQKENI. The J gene is TRBJ2-7, the V gene TRBV18; tentative D call: TRBD1 (5 bases). Sequencing used CD4+ T cells from blood, cultured in vitro, obtained before SARS-CoV-2 vaccination. This clonotype was sampled from a human donor who had recovered from COVID-19. CDR3 loop: CASSLDRTYEQYF. CDR3 in DNA: TGTGCCAGCTCACTCGACAGAACCTACGAGCAGTACTTC.